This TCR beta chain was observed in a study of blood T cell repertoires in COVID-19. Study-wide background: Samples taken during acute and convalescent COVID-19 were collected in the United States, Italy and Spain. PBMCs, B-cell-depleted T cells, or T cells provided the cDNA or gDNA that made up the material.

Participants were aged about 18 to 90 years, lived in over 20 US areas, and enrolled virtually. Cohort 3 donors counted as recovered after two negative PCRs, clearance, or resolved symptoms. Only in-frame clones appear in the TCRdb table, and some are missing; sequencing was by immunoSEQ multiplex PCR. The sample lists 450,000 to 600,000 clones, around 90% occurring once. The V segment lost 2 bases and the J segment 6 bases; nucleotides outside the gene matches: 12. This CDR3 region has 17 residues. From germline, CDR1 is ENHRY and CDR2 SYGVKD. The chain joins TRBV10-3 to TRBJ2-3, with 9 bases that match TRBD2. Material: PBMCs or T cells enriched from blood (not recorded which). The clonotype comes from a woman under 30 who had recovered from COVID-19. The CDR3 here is CAISERSGSGGGDTQYF. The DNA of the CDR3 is TGTGCCATCAGTGAGAGATCAGGTAGCGGGGGCGGGGATACGCAGTATTTT.